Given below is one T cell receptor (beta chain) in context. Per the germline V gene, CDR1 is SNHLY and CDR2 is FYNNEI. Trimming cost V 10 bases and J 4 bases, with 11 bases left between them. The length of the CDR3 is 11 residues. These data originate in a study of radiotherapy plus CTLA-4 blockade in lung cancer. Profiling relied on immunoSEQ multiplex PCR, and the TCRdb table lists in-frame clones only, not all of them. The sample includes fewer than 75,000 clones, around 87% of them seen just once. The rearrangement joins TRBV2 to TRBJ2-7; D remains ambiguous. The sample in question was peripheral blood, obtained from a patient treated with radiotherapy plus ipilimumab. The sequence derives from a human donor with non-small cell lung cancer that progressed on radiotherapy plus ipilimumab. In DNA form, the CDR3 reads TGTGCCACCTCTCCCGGTTACGAGCAGTACGTC. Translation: CATSPGYEQYV.